The sequence of this T cell receptor (beta chain) was determined in a study of blood T cell repertoires in COVID-19. About the research overall: T cells, B-cell-depleted T cells, or PBMCs supplied cDNA or gDNA.

TCRdb keeps only in-frame clones here, not all; method: immunoSEQ multiplex PCR. The sample has around 250,000 clones, 80% to 85% seen once. Germline CDR1 and CDR2: LNHDA and SQIVND (reference sequence). The CDR3 is 13 amino acids. V lost 4 bases to trimming and J lost 6 bases, with 9 bases between them. The material sequenced was peripheral blood. The sequence derives from a man aged 50 to 60 with active or convalescent COVID-19. This chain connects TRBV19 to TRBJ1-4, with D possibly being TRBD1 (5 bases). The CDR3 DNA follows: TGTGCCAGTAGTAGGGGACTACATGAAAAACTGTTTTTT. It specifies CASSRGLHEKLFF. Complete variable domain (other parts from reference TRBV19 and TRBJ1-4): DGGITQSPKYLFRKEGQNVTLSCEQNLNHDAMYWYRQDPGQGLRLIYYSQIVNDFQKGDIAEGYSVSREKKESFPLTVTSAQKNPTAFYLCASSRGLHEKLFFGSGTQLSVL.